This TCR beta chain was sequenced during a study of blood T cell repertoires in COVID-19. Across the study: The origin of the acute and convalescent COVID-19 samples was the United States, Italy and Spain.

Sequencing was performed with immunoSEQ multiplex PCR; in TCRdb, only in-frame clones are kept and a portion is missing. The sample carries some 250,000 clones, around 90% recorded once. Germline V gene sequence: CDR1 SNHLY, CDR2 FYNNEI. The junction had 2 bases not matched to a gene; V was cut back by 2 bases and J by 6 bases. The CDR3 runs 14 residues. The sequence was collected from a woman in her 30s with acute or convalescent COVID-19. The source material was peripheral blood. The gene calls are TRBV2 and TRBJ2-7, with 12 nucleotides matching TRBD2. CDR3 region: CASSEPSGRAEQYF. CDR3 sequence (DNA): TGTGCCAGCAGTGAACCTAGCGGGAGGGCCGAGCAGTACTTC.